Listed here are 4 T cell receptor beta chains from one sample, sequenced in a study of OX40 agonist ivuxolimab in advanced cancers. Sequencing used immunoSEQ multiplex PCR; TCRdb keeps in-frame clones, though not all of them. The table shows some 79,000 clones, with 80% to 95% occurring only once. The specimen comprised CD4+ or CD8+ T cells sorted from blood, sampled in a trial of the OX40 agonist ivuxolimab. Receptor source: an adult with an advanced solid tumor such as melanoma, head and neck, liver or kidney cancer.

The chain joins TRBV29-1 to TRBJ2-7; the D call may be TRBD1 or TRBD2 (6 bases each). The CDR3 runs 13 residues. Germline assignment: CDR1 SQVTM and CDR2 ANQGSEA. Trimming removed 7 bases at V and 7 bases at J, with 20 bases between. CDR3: CSGLKGGSLEQYF. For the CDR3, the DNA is TGCAGCGGCCTTAAGGGGGGTTCTCTAGAGCAGTACTTC.

As DNA, the CDR3 is TGTGCCAGCAGCATACCGGGACAGGGAGGGGAGACCCAGTACTTC. Translation gives CASSIPGQGGETQYF. The V and J genes are TRBV21-1 and TRBJ2-5; TRBD1 is the table's D call and was not checked against the DNA. TRBV21-1 is reported as a pseudogene. This CDR3 spans 15 amino acids.

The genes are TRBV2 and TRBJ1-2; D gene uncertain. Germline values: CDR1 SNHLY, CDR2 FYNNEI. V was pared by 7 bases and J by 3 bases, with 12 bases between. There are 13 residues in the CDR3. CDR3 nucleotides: TGTGCCAGCATTTCTGACACGGACTATGGCTACACCTTC. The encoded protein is CASISDTDYGYTF.

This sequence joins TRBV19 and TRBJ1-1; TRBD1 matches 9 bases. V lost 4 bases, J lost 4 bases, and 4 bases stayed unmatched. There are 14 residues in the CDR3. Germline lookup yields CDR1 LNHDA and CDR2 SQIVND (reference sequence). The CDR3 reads CASSTKQGATEAFF. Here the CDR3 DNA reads TGTGCCAGTAGTACCAAACAGGGGGCCACTGAAGCTTTCTTT.